This paragraph covers one T cell receptor beta chain sequence. Its antigen is unknown. V shed 4 bases and J shed 7 bases, with 20 bases lying between them. Per germline, CDR1 KGHSY and CDR2 FQNENV. The CDR3 length is 15 residues. These data belong to a study of OX40 agonist ivuxolimab in advanced cancers. Using immunoSEQ multiplex PCR, the repertoire was profiled, and TCRdb retains in-frame clones only, with some absent. Of more than 75,000 clones listed, more than 85% are singletons. Broader study findings: Researchers did not establish what antigens the expanded peripheral T cells target. Compared with others, partial responders at 0.1-3.0 mg/kg displayed clonal expansion among the lowest.

The sequence derives from an adult with an advanced solid tumor such as melanoma, head and neck, liver or kidney cancer. Sequenced here: CD4+ or CD8+ T cells sorted from blood, sampled in a trial of the OX40 agonist ivuxolimab. This chain links TRBV16 with TRBJ2-7; D may be TRBD1 or TRBD2 (6 bases each). CDR3 sequence: CASSPAVAGTREQYF. The CDR3 DNA follows: TGTGCCAGCAGCCCCGCAGTGGCGGGGACACGTGAGCAGTACTTC.